This record covers a single T cell receptor beta chain. The sample comes from a study of T cell changes during pregnancy in multiple sclerosis. The repertoire was sequenced with immunoSEQ multiplex PCR; TCRdb's copy has only in-frame clones and lacks some. The sample includes approximately 27,000 clones, 90% to 95% of them seen just once. The CDR3 runs 18 residues. The V segment lost 2 bases and the J segment 3 bases; nucleotides outside the gene matches: 15. Looked up from germline, CDR1 is SGHTA and CDR2 is FQGNSA. The sequence was obtained from a female donor with multiple sclerosis, enrolled in a pregnancy study. Sequenced here: CD4+ T cells from peripheral blood mononuclear cells, sampled in the first trimester of pregnancy. V usage is TRBV7-2 and J usage is TRBJ2-7; 8 nucleotides line up with TRBD2. CDR3 loop: CASSLHSSTGGAVYEQYF. The DNA of the CDR3 is TGTGCCAGCAGCTTACATTCTTCTACCGGGGGGGCCGTCTACGAGCAGTACTTC.